Listed below are T cell receptor beta chains from one sample, sequenced in a study of cytomegalovirus exposure and HLA in healthy donors. Libraries were prepared by immunoSEQ multiplex PCR; TCRdb keeps only in-frame clonotypes and omits some of them. The data show 250,000 or so clones, with about 93% seen just once and 1.5% to 2% held by the top ten. Sequenced material: PBMCs. The receptors were gathered from a girl aged 2-15 years in good health and CMV-seronegative. CDR3s include the opening cysteine and the closing phenylalanine or tryptophan. The D gene is left open where the match is weak. For some rows the clone size is stated as once, few or many, or as a class when expanded; others skip it.

cdr3_aa	cdr3_nt	clone_size	v_call	j_call	d_call
CASSVYDRDTDTQYF	TGTGCCAGCAGCGTATACGACAGGGACACAGATACGCAGTATTTT	.	TRBV9	TRBJ2-3	TRBD1
CASNTPMGQDNEQFF	TGTGCCAGCAACACTCCGATGGGGCAGGACAATGAGCAGTTCTTC	.	TRBV13	TRBJ2-1	.
CASSRQGASTGELFF	TGTGCCAGCAGCCGACAGGGGGCGAGCACCGGGGAGCTGTTTTTT	.	TRBV5-4	TRBJ2-2	TRBD1
CASSPFKGDEQFF	TGTGCCAGCAGTCCTTTTAAGGGGGATGAGCAGTTCTTC	.	TRBV28	TRBJ2-1	.
CASSESAGTRNEQFF	TGTGCCAGCAGTGAATCTGCAGGGACAAGAAATGAGCAGTTCTTC	.	TRBV6-1	TRBJ2-1	.
CAISTGGTEAFF	TGTGCCATAAGTACAGGGGGCACTGAAGCTTTCTTT	.	TRBV19	TRBJ1-1	TRBD1
CASSLGQGLNTEAFF	TGTGCCAGCAGCTTGGGACAGGGATTGAACACTGAAGCTTTCTTT	.	TRBV5-4	TRBJ1-1	TRBD1
CASSPDRRETQYF	TGTGCCAGCAGCCCTGACCGGAGGGAGACCCAGTACTTC	.	TRBV5-4	TRBJ2-5	.
CASSQNRDSPLHF	TGTGCCAGCAGCCAAAACAGGGACTCACCCCTCCACTTT	.	TRBV2	TRBJ1-6	.
CSVGHASGNTIYF	TGCAGCGTTGGACACGCCTCTGGAAACACCATATATTTT	.	TRBV29-1	TRBJ1-3	.
CAISGQANYGYTF	TGTGCCATCAGTGGACAGGCTAACTATGGCTACACCTTC	.	TRBV10-3	TRBJ1-2	.
CASSPGGGHEQFF	TGTGCCAGCTCACCGGGGGGAGGGCATGAGCAGTTCTTC	once	TRBV18	TRBJ2-1	TRBD2
CASSQASTVLAGYGYTF	TGCGCCAGCAGCCAAGCATCAACAGTCCTCGCGGGATATGGCTACACCTTC	.	TRBV4-1	TRBJ1-2	.
CASSKEGNRNHIYEQYF	TGTGCCAGCAGCAAAGAGGGGAACAGGAACCATATCTACGAGCAGTACTTC	.	TRBV21-1	TRBJ2-7	.
CSVPISGEQYF	TGCAGCGTCCCGATTTCCGGGGAGCAGTACTTC	.	TRBV29-1	TRBJ2-7	.
CATSRPRTGRQETQYF	TGTGCCACCAGCAGACCCCGGACAGGGCGTCAAGAGACCCAGTACTTC	.	TRBV15	TRBJ2-5	TRBD1
CASSPPLNSPLHF	TGTGCCAGCTCACCACCCCTGAATTCACCCCTCCACTTT	.	TRBV18	TRBJ1-6	.
CASSQVRAPNQPQHF	TGTGCCAGCAGCCAAGTCAGGGCACCTAATCAGCCCCAGCATTTT	.	TRBV4-2	TRBJ1-5	.
CASKPGLAGGGRVETQYF	TGTGCCAGCAAGCCGGGACTAGCGGGGGGCGGGCGGGTAGAGACCCAGTACTTC	.	TRBV28	TRBJ2-5	TRBD2
CASSFSAGGSNTGELFF	TGCGCCAGCAGCTTCAGTGCGGGGGGCTCGAACACCGGGGAGCTGTTTTTT	.	TRBV5-1	TRBJ2-2	TRBD2
CAITSGGANEQFF	TGTGCCATCACTAGCGGGGGGGCCAATGAGCAGTTCTTC	.	TRBV10-3	TRBJ2-1	TRBD2
CASSEIDRVGGYTF	TGTGCCAGCAGTGAAATTGACAGGGTGGGTGGCTACACCTTC	.	TRBV2	TRBJ1-2	TRBD1
CASSGPTQGSGYTF	TGTGCCAGCAGTGGCCCCACCCAGGGTAGTGGCTACACCTTC	.	TRBV28	TRBJ1-2	.
CASSQEAREGRYEQYF	TGCGCCAGCAGCCAAGAGGCCAGGGAGGGGAGGTACGAGCAGTACTTC	once	TRBV4-1	TRBJ2-7	TRBD2
CASSLGLAEDTQYF	TGTGCCAGCAGCCTCGGACTAGCAGAAGATACGCAGTATTTT	.	TRBV6-5	TRBJ2-3	TRBD2
CASSPTGPFTYNSPLHF	TGTGCCAGTAGTCCCACGGGTCCATTCACCTATAATTCACCCCTCCACTTT	.	TRBV19	TRBJ1-6	.
CASRSRDRDYNEQFF	TGTGCCAGCAGGTCGAGGGACAGGGATTACAATGAGCAGTTCTTC	.	TRBV27	TRBJ2-1	TRBD1
CASRSGGAQETQYF	TGTGCCAGCCGTAGCGGGGGGGCACAAGAGACCCAGTACTTC	.	TRBV6-1	TRBJ2-5	TRBD2
CASSFEVGEGPANYGYTF	TGTGCCAGCAGCTTTGAGGTGGGGGAGGGACCAGCTAACTATGGCTACACCTTC	.	TRBV7-2	TRBJ1-2	.
CASSYTGTGGFQPQHF	TGTGCCAGCAGCTATACCGGGACAGGGGGATTTCAGCCCCAGCATTTT	.	TRBV4-2	TRBJ1-5	TRBD1
CASRPADSYEQYF	TGTGCCAGCAGGCCAGCGGACTCCTACGAGCAGTACTTC	.	TRBV6-1	TRBJ2-7	.
CASSLLAGSEKLFF	TGTGCCAGCAGCCTCCTGGCCGGGAGTGAAAAACTGTTTTTT	.	TRBV7-9	TRBJ1-4	.
CASRLAGENNEQFF	TGTGCCAGTAGACTAGCGGGGGAGAACAATGAGCAGTTCTTC	.	TRBV19	TRBJ2-1	TRBD2
CASSSTPLHGGNGELFF	TGTGCCAGCAGCTCGACCCCATTACACGGCGGGAACGGGGAGCTGTTTTTT	.	TRBV11-2	TRBJ2-2	.
CAGSVGGGNGYTF	TGTGCCGGATCCGTAGGTGGCGGGAATGGCTACACCTTC	.	TRBV2	TRBJ1-2	.
CASSFFAGDTQYF	TGTGCTAGCAGCTTTTTTGCGGGAGATACGCAGTATTTT	once	TRBV7-7	TRBJ2-3	.
CASSLAQGTDTQYF	TGTGCCAGCAGCTTAGCGCAGGGAACAGATACGCAGTATTTT	few	TRBV7-6	TRBJ2-3	.
CASSSLTSGDYNEQFF	TGTGCCAGCAGCTCCCTGACTAGCGGAGATTACAATGAGCAGTTCTTC	.	TRBV5-4	TRBJ2-1	TRBD2
CASSASSGQGQYEQYF	TGTGCCAGCAGTGCATCCTCGGGACAGGGTCAGTACGAGCAGTACTTC	.	TRBV6-6	TRBJ2-7	TRBD1
CAWSVRARGGEQYF	TGTGCCTGGAGTGTACGGGCCAGGGGCGGCGAGCAGTACTTC	.	TRBV30	TRBJ2-7	.
CASSLDRGDTGELFF	TGCGCCAGCAGCCTCGACAGGGGGGACACCGGGGAGCTGTTTTTT	few	TRBV5-1	TRBJ2-2	TRBD1
CASSPRQVYNEQFF	TGTGCCAGCAGTCCCCGACAGGTATACAATGAGCAGTTCTTC	.	TRBV27	TRBJ2-1	.
CASSVGAGGAYEQYF	TGTGCCAGCAGCGTAGGAGCGGGAGGGGCCTACGAGCAGTACTTC	.	TRBV9	TRBJ2-7	TRBD2
CSVEKGLASKNEQFF	TGCAGCGTCGAAAAGGGACTAGCCAGCAAGAATGAGCAGTTCTTC	.	TRBV29-1	TRBJ2-1	TRBD2
CASSQIRDSSDTQYF	TGTGCCAGCAGCCAAATCCGGGACAGCTCAGATACGCAGTATTTT	few	TRBV7-8	TRBJ2-3	TRBD1
CASRTTGGTEAFF	TGTGCCAGCAGAACGACAGGGGGCACTGAAGCTTTCTTT	.	TRBV6-5	TRBJ1-1	TRBD1
CASSAARDRGRSYEQYF	TGTGCCAGCAGCGCCGCACGGGACAGGGGGAGATCCTACGAGCAGTACTTC	.	TRBV5-4	TRBJ2-7	TRBD1
CASSLGFEFKGYTF	TGTGCCAGCAGTTTAGGTTTCGAGTTTAAGGGCTACACCTTC	.	TRBV28	TRBJ1-2	.
CASSLYGGDTGELFF	TGTGCCAGCAGCTTATACGGGGGGGACACCGGGGAGCTGTTTTTT	.	TRBV13	TRBJ2-2	TRBD2
CASSPGLGGSTDTQYF	TGTGCCAGCAGCCCGGGGCTAGGGGGAAGCACAGATACGCAGTATTTT	.	TRBV7-3	TRBJ2-3	.
CASSFPGNTEAFF	TGTGCCAGCAGTTTCCCGGGAAACACTGAAGCTTTCTTT	.	TRBV27	TRBJ1-1	.
CASSRLAGSYEQYF	TGTGCCAGCAGCCGACTAGCGGGATCCTACGAGCAGTACTTC	few	TRBV27	TRBJ2-7	TRBD2
CASSKGTGPYEQYF	TGTGCCAGCAGCAAAGGGACAGGGCCCTACGAGCAGTACTTC	.	TRBV21-1	TRBJ2-7	.
CSVTVYEQFF	TGCAGCGTTACGGTCTATGAGCAGTTCTTC	.	TRBV29-1	TRBJ2-1	.
CASSPSSGLAGGRYEQYF	TGTGCCAGCAGCCCTTCCTCGGGACTAGCGGGAGGGAGGTACGAGCAGTACTTC	once	TRBV4-2	TRBJ2-7	TRBD2
CASSHTGEGNTIYF	TGTGCCAGCAGCCACACAGGGGAAGGAAACACCATATATTTT	.	TRBV6-6	TRBJ1-3	TRBD1
CASSLVGRGGGDEQFF	TGCGCCAGCAGCTTGGTTGGGCGGGGGGGCGGCGATGAGCAGTTCTTC	.	TRBV5-1	TRBJ2-1	TRBD2
CASSLAGTYEQYF	TGCGCCAGCAGCTTGGCCGGGACCTACGAGCAGTACTTC	.	TRBV5-1	TRBJ2-7	.
CASSERGGGTEAFF	TGTGCCAGCAGTGAGAGGGGAGGTGGCACTGAAGCTTTCTTT	.	TRBV2	TRBJ1-1	.